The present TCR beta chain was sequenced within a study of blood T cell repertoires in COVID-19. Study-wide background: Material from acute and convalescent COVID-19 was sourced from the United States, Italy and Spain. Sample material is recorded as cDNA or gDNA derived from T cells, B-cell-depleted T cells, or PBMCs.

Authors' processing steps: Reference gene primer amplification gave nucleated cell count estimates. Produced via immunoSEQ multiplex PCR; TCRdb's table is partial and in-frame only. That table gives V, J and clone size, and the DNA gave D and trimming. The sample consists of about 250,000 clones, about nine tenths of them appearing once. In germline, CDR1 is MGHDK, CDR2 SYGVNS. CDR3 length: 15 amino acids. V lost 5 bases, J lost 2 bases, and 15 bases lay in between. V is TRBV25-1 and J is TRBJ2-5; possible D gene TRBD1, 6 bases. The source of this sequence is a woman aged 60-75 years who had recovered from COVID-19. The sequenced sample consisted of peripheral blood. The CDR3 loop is CASSIRKQGQETQYF. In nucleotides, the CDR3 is TGTGCCAGCAGTATCCGTAAACAGGGTCAAGAGACCCAGTACTTC.